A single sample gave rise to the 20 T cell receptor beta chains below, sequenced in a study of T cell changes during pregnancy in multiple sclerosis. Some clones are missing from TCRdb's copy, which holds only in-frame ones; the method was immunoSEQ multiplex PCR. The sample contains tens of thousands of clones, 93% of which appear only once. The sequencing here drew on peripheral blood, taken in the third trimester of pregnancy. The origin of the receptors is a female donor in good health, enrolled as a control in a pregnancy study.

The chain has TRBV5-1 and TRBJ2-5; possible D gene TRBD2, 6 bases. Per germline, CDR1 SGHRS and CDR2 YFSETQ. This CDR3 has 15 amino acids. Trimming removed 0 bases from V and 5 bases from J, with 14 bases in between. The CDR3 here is CASSLERVGGETQYF. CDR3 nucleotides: TGCGCCAGCAGCTTGGAGCGGGTTGGGGGGGAGACCCAGTACTTC.

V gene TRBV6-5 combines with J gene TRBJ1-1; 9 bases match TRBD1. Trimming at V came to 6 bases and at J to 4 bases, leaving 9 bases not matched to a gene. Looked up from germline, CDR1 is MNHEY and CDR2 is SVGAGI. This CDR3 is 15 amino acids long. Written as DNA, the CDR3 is TGTGCCAGCAGCCCCTTGGGACAGGGATTCACTGAAGCTTTCTTT. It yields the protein CASSPLGQGFTEAFF.

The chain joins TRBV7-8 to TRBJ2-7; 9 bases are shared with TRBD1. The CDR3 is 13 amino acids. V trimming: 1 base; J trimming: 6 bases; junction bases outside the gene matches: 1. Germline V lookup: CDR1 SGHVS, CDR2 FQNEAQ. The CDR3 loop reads CASSLGDRVEQYF. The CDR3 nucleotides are TGTGCCAGCAGCTTAGGGGACAGGGTCGAGCAGTACTTC.

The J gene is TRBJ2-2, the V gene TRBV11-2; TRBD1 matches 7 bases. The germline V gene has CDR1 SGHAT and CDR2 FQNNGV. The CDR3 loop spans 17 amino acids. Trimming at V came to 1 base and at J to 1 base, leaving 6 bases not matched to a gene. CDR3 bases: TGTGCCAGCAGCTTAGGCCGGGACAGAAAGAACACCGGGGAGCTGTTTTTT. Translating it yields CASSLGRDRKNTGELFF.

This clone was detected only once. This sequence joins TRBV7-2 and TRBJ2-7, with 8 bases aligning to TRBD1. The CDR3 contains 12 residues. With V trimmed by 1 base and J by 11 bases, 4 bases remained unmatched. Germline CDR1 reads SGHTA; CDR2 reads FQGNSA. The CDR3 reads CASSLEDRVEYF. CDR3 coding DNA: TGTGCCAGCAGCTTAGAGGACAGGGTGGAGTACTTC.

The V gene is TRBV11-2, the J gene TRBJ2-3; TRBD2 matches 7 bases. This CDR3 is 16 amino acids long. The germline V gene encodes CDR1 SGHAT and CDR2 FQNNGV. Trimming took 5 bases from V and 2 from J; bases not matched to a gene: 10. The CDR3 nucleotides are TGTGCCAGCAGCCGTTGGGGGAGGGGATACACAGATACGCAGTATTTT. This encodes CASSRWGRGYTDTQYF. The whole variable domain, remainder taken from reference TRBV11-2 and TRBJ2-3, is EAGVAQSPRYKIIEKRQSVAFWCNPISGHATLYWYQQILGQGPKLLIQFQNNGVVDDSQLPKDRFSAERLKGVDSTLKIQPAKLEDSAVYLCASSRWGRGYTDTQYFGPGTRLTVL.

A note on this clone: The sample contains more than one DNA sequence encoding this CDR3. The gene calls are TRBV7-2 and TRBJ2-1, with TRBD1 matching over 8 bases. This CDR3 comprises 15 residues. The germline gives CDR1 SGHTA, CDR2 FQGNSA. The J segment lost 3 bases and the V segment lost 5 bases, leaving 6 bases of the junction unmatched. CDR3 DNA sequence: TGTGCCAGCAGCCCCGACAGGGGAGGCTACAATGAGCAGTTCTTC. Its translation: CASSPDRGGYNEQFF. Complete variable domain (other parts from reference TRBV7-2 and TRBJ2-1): GAGVSQSPSNKVTEKGKDVELRCDPISGHTALYWYRQSLGQGLEFLIYFQGNSAPDKSGLPSDRFSAERTGGSVSTLTIQRTQQEDSAVYLCASSPDRGGYNEQFFGPGTRLTVL.

CDR3 in DNA: TGCGCCAGCAGCTGGGACATTAAGCGGTGGGAGCTGTTTTTT. Its protein product is CASSWDIKRWELFF. V and J are TRBV5-1 and TRBJ2-2; TRBD1 is a possible D gene (6 bases). Between the trimmed V and J ends, which lost 3 bases and 9 bases, there was a span of 15 bases. Germline CDR1 is SGHRS and CDR2 is YFSETQ. The length of the CDR3 is 14 residues. Using reference TRBV5-1 and TRBJ2-2 for the parts outside the CDR3, the full variable domain is KAGVTQTPRYLIKTRGQQVTLSCSPISGHRSVSWYQQTPGQGLQFLFEYFSETQRNKGNFPGRFSGRQFSNSRSEMNVSTLELGDSALYLCASSWDIKRWELFFGEGSRLTVL.

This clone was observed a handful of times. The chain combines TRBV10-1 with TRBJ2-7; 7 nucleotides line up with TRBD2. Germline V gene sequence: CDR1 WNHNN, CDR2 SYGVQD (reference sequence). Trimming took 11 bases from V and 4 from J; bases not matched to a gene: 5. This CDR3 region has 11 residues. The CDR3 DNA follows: TGCGCCTCACGAGCGGGGTACGAGCAGTACTTC. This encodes CASRAGYEQYF.

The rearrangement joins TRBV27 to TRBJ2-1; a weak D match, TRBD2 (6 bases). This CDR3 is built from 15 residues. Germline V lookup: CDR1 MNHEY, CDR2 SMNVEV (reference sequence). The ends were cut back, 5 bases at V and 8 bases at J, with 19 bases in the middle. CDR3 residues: CASSLRDLATDEQFF. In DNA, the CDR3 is TGTGCCAGCAGTCTCCGGGACTTGGCTACCGATGAGCAGTTCTTC.

This CDR3 is CASSLGQGVRDTQYF. DNA for the CDR3: TGTGCCAGCAGTTTAGGACAGGGGGTAAGAGATACGCAGTATTTT. This rearrangement joins TRBV27 to TRBJ2-3; TRBD1 matches 10 bases. The CDR3 runs to 15 residues. Germline V gene lookup returns CDR1 MNHEY and CDR2 SMNVEV (reference sequence). With V trimmed by 2 bases and J by 5 bases, 4 bases remained unmatched.

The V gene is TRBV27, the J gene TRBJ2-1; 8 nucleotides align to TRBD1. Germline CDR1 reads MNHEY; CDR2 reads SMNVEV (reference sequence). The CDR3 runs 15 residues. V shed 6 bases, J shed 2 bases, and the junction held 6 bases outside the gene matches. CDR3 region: CASRDRDRPYNEQFF. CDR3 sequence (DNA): TGTGCCAGCAGGGACCGGGACAGGCCCTACAATGAGCAGTTCTTC.

For the CDR3, the DNA is TGCAGCGTTGGGGGTTGGCGGGAATCCTACGAGCAGTACTTC. Residues: CSVGGWRESYEQYF. The chain links TRBV29-1 to TRBJ2-7; TRBD2 is a possible D gene (6 bases). The CDR3 consists of 14 residues. Germline V gives CDR1 SQVTM, CDR2 ANQGSEA. V lost 4 bases to trimming and J lost 1 base, with 14 bases between them.

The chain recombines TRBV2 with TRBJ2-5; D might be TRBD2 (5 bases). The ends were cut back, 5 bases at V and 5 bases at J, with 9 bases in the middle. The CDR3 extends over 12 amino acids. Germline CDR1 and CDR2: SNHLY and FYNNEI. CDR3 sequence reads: CASSIQRETQYF. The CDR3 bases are TGTGCCAGCAGTATTCAGCGGGAGACCCAGTACTTC.

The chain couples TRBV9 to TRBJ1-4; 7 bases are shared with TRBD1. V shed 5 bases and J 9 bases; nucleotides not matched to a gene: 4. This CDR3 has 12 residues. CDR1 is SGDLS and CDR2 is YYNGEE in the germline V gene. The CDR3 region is CASSRDSKKLFF. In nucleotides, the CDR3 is TGTGCCAGCAGTAGGGACAGTAAAAAACTGTTTTTT. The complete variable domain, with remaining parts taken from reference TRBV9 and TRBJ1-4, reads DSGVTQTPKHLITATGQRVTLRCSPRSGDLSVYWYQQSLDQGLQFLIQYYNGEERAKGNILERFSAQQFPDLHSELNLSSLELGDSALYFCASSRDSKKLFFGSGTQLSVL.

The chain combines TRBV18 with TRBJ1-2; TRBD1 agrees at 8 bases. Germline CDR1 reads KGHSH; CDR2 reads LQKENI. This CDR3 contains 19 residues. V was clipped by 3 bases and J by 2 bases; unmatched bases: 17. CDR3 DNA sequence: TGTGCCAGCTCACCTCAGGAATCGCCAGGGGGCGTATTGAACTATGGCTACACCTTC. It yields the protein CASSPQESPGGVLNYGYTF.

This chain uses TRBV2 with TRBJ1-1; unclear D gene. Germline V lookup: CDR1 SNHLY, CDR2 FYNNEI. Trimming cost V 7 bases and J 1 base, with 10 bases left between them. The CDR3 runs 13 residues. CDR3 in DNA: TGTGCCAGCACGGAGGAGACGAACACTGAAGCTTTCTTT. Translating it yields CASTEETNTEAFF. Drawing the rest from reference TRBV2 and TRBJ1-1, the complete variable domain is EPEVTQTPSHQVTQMGQEVILRCVPISNHLYFYWYRQILGQKVEFLVSFYNNEISEKSEIFDDQFSVERPDGSNFTLKIRSTKLEDSAMYFCASTEETNTEAFFGQGTRLTVV.

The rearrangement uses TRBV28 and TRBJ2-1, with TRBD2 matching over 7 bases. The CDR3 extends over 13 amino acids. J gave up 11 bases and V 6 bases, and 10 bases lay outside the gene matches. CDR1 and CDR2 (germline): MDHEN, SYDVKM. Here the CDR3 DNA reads TGTGCCAGCAGCCGGGACTACCTAGCCCAGCAGTTCTTC. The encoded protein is CASSRDYLAQQFF.

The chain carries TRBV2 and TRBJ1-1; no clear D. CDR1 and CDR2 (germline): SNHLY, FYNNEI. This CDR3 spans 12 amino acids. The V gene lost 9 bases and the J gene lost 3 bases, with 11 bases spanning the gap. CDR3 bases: TGTGCCAGAGTCAGAGAGGACACTGAAGCTTTCTTT. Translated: CARVREDTEAFF.

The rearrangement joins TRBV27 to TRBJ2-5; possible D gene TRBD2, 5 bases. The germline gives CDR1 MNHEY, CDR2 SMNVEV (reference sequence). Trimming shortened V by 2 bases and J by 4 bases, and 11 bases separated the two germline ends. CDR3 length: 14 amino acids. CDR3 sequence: CASSLTDGIETQYF. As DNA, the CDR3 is TGTGCCAGCAGTTTAACCGACGGGATAGAGACCCAGTACTTC.